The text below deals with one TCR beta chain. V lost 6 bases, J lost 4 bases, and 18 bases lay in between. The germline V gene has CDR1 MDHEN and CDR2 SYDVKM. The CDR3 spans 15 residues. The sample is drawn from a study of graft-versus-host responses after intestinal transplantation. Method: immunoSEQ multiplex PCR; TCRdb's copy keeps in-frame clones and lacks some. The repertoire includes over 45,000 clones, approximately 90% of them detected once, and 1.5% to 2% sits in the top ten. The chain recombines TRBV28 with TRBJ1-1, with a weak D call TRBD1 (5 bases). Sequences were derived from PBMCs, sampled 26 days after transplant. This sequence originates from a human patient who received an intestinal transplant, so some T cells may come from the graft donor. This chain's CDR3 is CASSPWGGDGTEAFF. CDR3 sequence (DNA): TGTGCCAGCAGCCCTTGGGGGGGTGATGGCACTGAAGCTTTCTTT. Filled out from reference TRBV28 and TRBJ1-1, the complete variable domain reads DVKVTQSSRYLVKRTGEKVFLECVQDMDHENMFWYRQDPGLGLRLIYFSYDVKMKEKGDIPEGYSVSREKKERFSLILESASTNQTSMYLCASSPWGGDGTEAFFGQGTRLTVV.